This T cell receptor (beta chain) emerged from a study of Ad26.COV2.S vaccination and SARS-CoV-2 variants. Sequencing was performed with immunoSEQ multiplex PCR; in TCRdb, only in-frame clones are kept and a portion is missing. Among over 400,000 clones listed, about 90% were seen once. Stated treatment: roughly 18 received Ad26.COV2.S at low or high dose, single or two shots; several received placebo; per-sample allocation not given. Sample collection was performed on day 63 after the first vaccine or placebo injection. V lost 2 bases and J 8 bases, leaving 8 bases between the germline ends. Germline loops: CDR1 SGHDT, CDR2 YYEEEE. This CDR3 region has 11 residues.

The sample here was peripheral blood, taken in a trial of Ad26.COV2.S vaccine versus placebo. The clonotype was recovered from a person aged 18-60 years who received the Ad26.COV2.S COVID-19 vaccine or a placebo. The rearrangement joins TRBV5-6 to TRBJ2-7; D remains unclear. CDR3 amino acids: CASSFTTQQYF. Here the CDR3 DNA reads TGTGCCAGCAGCTTCACGACCCAGCAGTACTTC.